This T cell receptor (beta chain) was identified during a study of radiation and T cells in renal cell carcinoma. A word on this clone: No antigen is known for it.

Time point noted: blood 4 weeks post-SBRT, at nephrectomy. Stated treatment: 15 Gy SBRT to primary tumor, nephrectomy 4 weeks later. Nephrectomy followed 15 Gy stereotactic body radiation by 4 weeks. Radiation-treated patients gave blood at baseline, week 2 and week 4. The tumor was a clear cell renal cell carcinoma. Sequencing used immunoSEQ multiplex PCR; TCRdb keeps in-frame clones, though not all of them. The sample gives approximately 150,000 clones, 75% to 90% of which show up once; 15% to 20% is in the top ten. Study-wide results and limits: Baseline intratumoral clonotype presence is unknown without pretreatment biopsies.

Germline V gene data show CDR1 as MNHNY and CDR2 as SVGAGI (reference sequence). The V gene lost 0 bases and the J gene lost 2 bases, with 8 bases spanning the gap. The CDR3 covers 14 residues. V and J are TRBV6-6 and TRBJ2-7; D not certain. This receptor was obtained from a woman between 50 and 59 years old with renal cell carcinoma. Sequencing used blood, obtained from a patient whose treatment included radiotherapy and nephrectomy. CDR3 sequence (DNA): TGTGCCAGCAGTTACTCAGACGGACCCTACGAGCAGTACTTC. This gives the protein CASSYSDGPYEQYF.